This entry lists 32 T cell receptor beta chains sequenced from one sample in a study of cytomegalovirus exposure and HLA in healthy donors. Primers included in the PCR were 60 Vbeta and 13 Jbeta primers. The repertoire was sequenced with immunoSEQ multiplex PCR; TCRdb's copy has only in-frame clones and lacks some. The sample has 160,000 or so clones, 65% to 85% seen once. The sample taken for sequencing was PBMCs. Every receptor here comes from a woman between 18 and 30 years old in good health and CMV-seronegative.

The chain uses TRBV14 and TRBJ2-7, with 8 bases matching TRBD1. CDR1 and CDR2 from the germline V gene are SGHDN and FVKESK. The V gene end was trimmed by 4 bases and the J gene end by 7 bases; junction bases not matched to a gene: 12. The CDR3 length is 15 residues. The CDR3: CASSPGQGTLGEQYF. The CDR3 region has the DNA TGTGCCAGCAGCCCCGGACAGGGAACTCTGGGGGAGCAGTACTTC. The whole variable domain, filled in from reference TRBV14 and TRBJ2-7, reads EAGVTQFPSHSVIEKGQTVTLRCDPISGHDNLYWYRRVMGKEIKFLLHFVKESKQDESGMPNNRFLAERTGGTYSTLKVQPAELEDSGVYFCASSPGQGTLGEQYFGPGTRLTVT.

The chain is built from TRBV6-1 and TRBJ1-2; D uncertain. This CDR3 comprises 12 residues. V was clipped by 4 bases and J by 5 bases, with 8 bases between them. The germline V gene encodes CDR1 MNHNS and CDR2 SASEGT. CDR3 amino acids: CASSGLQYGYTF. The CDR3 coding sequence is TGTGCCAGCAGTGGACTACAGTATGGCTACACCTTC.

This rearrangement joins TRBV5-1 to TRBJ2-1, with 11 bases aligning to TRBD2. This CDR3 is built from 16 residues. Trimming took 1 base from V and 6 from J; bases not matched to a gene: 6. Germline V gene lookup returns CDR1 SGHRS and CDR2 YFSETQ. The CDR3 is CASSLSPSGGFNEQFF. The CDR3 region has the DNA TGCGCCAGCAGCTTGTCCCCTAGCGGGGGGTTCAATGAGCAGTTCTTC. The full variable domain, rest sourced from reference TRBV5-1 and TRBJ2-1, is KAGVTQTPRYLIKTRGQQVTLSCSPISGHRSVSWYQQTPGQGLQFLFEYFSETQRNKGNFPGRFSGRQFSNSRSEMNVSTLELGDSALYLCASSLSPSGGFNEQFFGPGTRLTVL.

V and J are TRBV6-6 and TRBJ1-2; D possibly corresponds to TRBD1 (5 bases). Trimming removed 5 bases from V and 0 bases from J, with 10 bases in between. The CDR3 extends over 14 amino acids. Germline V gives CDR1 MNHNY, CDR2 SVGAGI (reference sequence). The CDR3 loop is CASSTDSTNYGYTF. The CDR3 DNA sequence: TGTGCCAGCAGTACCGACAGCACTAACTATGGCTACACCTTC.

The chain uses TRBV5-1 and TRBJ1-6; D uncertain. CDR3 length: 13 residues. Trimming stripped 4 bases from V and 7 bases from J, with 9 bases between. CDR1 is SGHRS and CDR2 is YFSETQ in the germline V gene. CDR3 in amino acids: CASSESLNSPLHF. The CDR3 bases are TGCGCCAGCAGCGAGAGCCTAAATTCACCCCTCCACTTT.

The chain combines TRBV7-8 with TRBJ1-2; D might be TRBD1 (6 bases). Deletions cut 2 bases from V and 4 bases from J, with 17 bases between. The germline gives CDR1 SGHVS, CDR2 FQNEAQ. This CDR3 spans 16 amino acids. The CDR3 is CASSLHRVGASYGYTF. The DNA of the CDR3 is TGTGCCAGCAGCTTACATCGCGTGGGGGCTTCCTATGGCTACACCTTC.

The chain employs TRBV19 and TRBJ1-1; TRBD1 is a possible D gene (5 bases). There are 17 residues in the CDR3. V lost 8 bases and J 1 base, leaving 23 bases between the germline ends. Germline V gene lookup returns CDR1 LNHDA and CDR2 SQIVND (reference sequence). CDR3 nucleotides: TGTGCCAGTCGTAGACTAGGGGTTGAAGCTACGAACACTGAAGCTTTCTTT. Protein product: CASRRLGVEATNTEAFF.

The J gene is TRBJ1-5, the V gene TRBV5-1; 7 nucleotides agree with TRBD1. CDR1 SGHRS and CDR2 YFSETQ come from the germline V gene. The CDR3 consists of 14 residues. The J segment lost 5 bases and the V segment lost 4 bases, leaving 6 bases of the junction unmatched. The CDR3 nucleotides are TGCGCCAGCAGCACGGGACAGACCGATCAGCCCCAGCATTTT. Amino acid sequence: CASSTGQTDQPQHF.

The CDR3 DNA is TGTGCCAGTAGTACTCCAGCGGGGGGGCCCACAGATACGCAGTATTTT. Residues: CASSTPAGGPTDTQYF. The genes are TRBV19 and TRBJ2-3; 10 positions agree with TRBD2. Trimming cost V 4 bases and J 2 bases; bases outside gene matches: 6. The germline V gene has CDR1 LNHDA and CDR2 SQIVND (reference sequence). The CDR3 has 16 residues.

Here the CDR3 DNA reads TGTGCCAGCAGTTTTTTACAGGGGAACGGCTACACCTTC. Its translation is CASSFLQGNGYTF. The gene calls are TRBV6-5 and TRBJ1-2, with 7 nucleotides matching TRBD1. V gave up 4 bases and J gave up 8 bases; unmatched junction bases: 7. The length of the CDR3 is 13 residues. Germline CDR1 MNHEY, CDR2 SVGAGI.

This rearrangement joins TRBV10-3 to TRBJ1-1, with D perhaps matching TRBD1 (5 bases). Trimming shortened V by 5 bases and J by 1 base, and 8 bases separated the two germline ends. Germline-derived CDR1 and CDR2 are ENHRY and SYGVKD. The length of the CDR3 is 13 residues. The CDR3 DNA reads TGTGCCATCAGTCTGGACACGAACACTGAAGCTTTCTTT. The encoded protein is CAISLDTNTEAFF.

V gene TRBV27 combines with J gene TRBJ2-7, with TRBD2 matching 10 bases. The trim removed 0 bases at V and 0 bases at J, leaving 2 bases unmatched. In germline, CDR1 is MNHEY, CDR2 SMNVEV (reference sequence). The CDR3 is 16 residues long. For the CDR3, the DNA is TGTGCCAGCAGTTTATCCCTAGCGGGGGTCTCCTACGAGCAGTACTTC. This translates into CASSLSLAGVSYEQYF.

This clone was counted only a few times. The chain combines TRBV19 with TRBJ2-5; possibly TRBD1 for D (6 bases). Germline V gene data show CDR1 as LNHDA and CDR2 as SQIVND (reference sequence). Trimming removed 3 bases at V and 2 bases at J, with 13 bases between. The CDR3 is made up of 15 amino acids. As DNA, the CDR3 is TGTGCCAGTAGTATCCAATGGACAGAACAAGAGACCCAGTACTTC. It specifies CASSIQWTEQETQYF.

The chain has TRBV9 and TRBJ2-3, with D maybe TRBD2 (5 bases). Germline values: CDR1 SGDLS, CDR2 YYNGEE. The CDR3 length is 13 residues. V lost 2 bases and J 2 bases, leaving 6 bases between the germline ends. CDR3 residues: CASSVGATDTQYF. The CDR3 DNA follows: TGTGCCAGCAGCGTGGGAGCCACAGATACGCAGTATTTT.

The rearrangement joins TRBV28 to TRBJ1-4; D may be TRBD1 (6 bases). Germline V gene data show CDR1 as MDHEN and CDR2 as SYDVKM. The CDR3 is 14 amino acids. V lost 6 bases and J lost 7, with 15 bases in between. The CDR3 nucleotides read TGTGCCAGCAGAACCGGGACAAGGACTGAAAAACTGTTTTTT. It is translated as CASRTGTRTEKLFF.

This clone came up a few times. V is TRBV11-3 and J is TRBJ2-6; a weak D match, TRBD2 (5 bases). Germline V gene data show CDR1 as SGHNT and CDR2 as YENEEA. This CDR3 comprises 15 residues. V gave up 2 bases and J gave up 4 bases, with 9 bases separating them. The CDR3 is CASSLREGGANVLTF. The CDR3 region has the DNA TGTGCCAGCAGCTTAAGAGAGGGCGGGGCCAACGTCCTGACTTTC.

This sequence joins TRBV13 and TRBJ2-7; 10 bases fit TRBD2. Germline V gene data show CDR1 as PRHDT and CDR2 as FYEKMQ (reference sequence). With 5 bases clipped from V and 3 bases from J, the junction kept 7 bases outside the gene matches. The CDR3 runs to 15 residues. This CDR3 reads CASSIRSGGFYEQYF. The CDR3 region has the DNA TGTGCCAGCAGCATCCGTAGCGGGGGGTTCTACGAGCAGTACTTC.

The chain couples TRBV10-1 to TRBJ1-5, with a possible D match to TRBD1 (5 bases). Germline assignment: CDR1 WNHNN and CDR2 SYGVQD (reference sequence). Deletions cut 5 bases from V and 5 bases from J, with 13 bases between. There are 14 residues in the CDR3. CDR3 amino acids: CASSYGGSDQPQHF. CDR3 nucleotide sequence: TGCGCCAGCAGTTACGGGGGTTCGGATCAGCCCCAGCATTTT.

The chain joins TRBV7-9 to TRBJ1-6; D ambiguous. Trimming pared 2 bases from V and 3 bases from J, leaving 11 bases between. The CDR3 loop spans 16 amino acids. In germline, CDR1 is SEHNR, CDR2 FQNEAQ (reference sequence). CDR3 amino acids: CASSLKWQNYNSPLHF. The CDR3 region has the DNA TGTGCCAGCAGCTTAAAATGGCAGAACTATAATTCACCCCTCCACTTT.

V usage is TRBV28 and J usage is TRBJ2-7; 7 bases are shared with TRBD1. The length of the CDR3 is 14 residues. Germline assignment: CDR1 MDHEN and CDR2 SYDVKM. V lost 7 bases to trimming and J lost 1 base; unmatched junction nucleotides: 7. The CDR3 region is CASIDQGESYEQYF. CDR3 nucleotide sequence: TGTGCCAGCATCGATCAGGGGGAGTCCTACGAGCAGTACTTC.

The rearrangement links TRBV27 to TRBJ1-6; TRBD1 matches 8 bases. Germline CDR1 MNHEY, CDR2 SMNVEV (reference sequence). This CDR3 spans 15 amino acids. Unmatched junction bases numbered 11, after V lost 7 bases and J lost 9 bases. CDR3 coding DNA: TGTGCCAGCACTCTAGGACAGGGCTTCAGTTCACCCCTCCACTTT. The encoded protein is CASTLGQGFSSPLHF.

The J gene is TRBJ1-3, the V gene TRBV18, with 7 bases aligning to TRBD1. Germline trimming cut 6 bases from V and 4 bases from J; bases unmatched to any gene: 12. The CDR3 spans 16 residues. Germline V gives CDR1 KGHSH, CDR2 LQKENI. The chain's CDR3 is CASSDSTGPWGNTIYF. DNA of the CDR3: TGTGCCAGCTCTGACTCGACAGGGCCTTGGGGAAACACCATATATTTT.

CDR3 loop: CASSGLQGALQYF. The DNA of the CDR3 is TGTGCCAGCAGCGGACTCCAGGGGGCTTTGCAGTATTTT. The chain has TRBV5-6 and TRBJ2-3, with 8 bases fitting TRBD1. Per the germline V gene, CDR1 is SGHDT and CDR2 is YYEEEE. With 4 bases clipped from V and 11 bases from J, the junction kept 9 bases outside the gene matches. The CDR3 runs to 13 residues. Together with reference TRBV5-6 and TRBJ2-3, the CDR3 gives the full variable domain: DAGVTQSPTHLIKTRGQQVTLRCSPKSGHDTVSWYQQALGQGPQFIFQYYEEEERQRGNFPDRFSGHQFPNYSSELNVNALLLGDSALYLCASSGLQGALQYFGPGTRLTVL.

This clone was detected a few times. The chain employs TRBV6-6 and TRBJ1-1, with D maybe TRBD1 (5 bases). In germline, CDR1 is MNHNY, CDR2 SVGAGI (reference sequence). The CDR3 runs 12 residues. Between the trimmed V and J ends, which lost 6 bases and 5 bases, there was a span of 10 bases. Written as DNA, the CDR3 is TGTGCCAGCAGGGAGAAGGGGACTGAAGCTTTCTTT. Residues: CASREKGTEAFF.

This clone occurred once. The chain recombines TRBV5-1 with TRBJ2-3; no firm D call. The germline gives CDR1 SGHRS, CDR2 YFSETQ. V gave up 1 base and J gave up 5 bases, with 14 bases separating them. CDR3 length: 15 residues. As DNA, the CDR3 is TGCGCCAGCAGCTTGAGGTTCTCATCAGGAGATACGCAGTATTTT. Residues: CASSLRFSSGDTQYF. Using reference TRBV5-1 and TRBJ2-3 for the parts outside the CDR3, the full variable domain is KAGVTQTPRYLIKTRGQQVTLSCSPISGHRSVSWYQQTPGQGLQFLFEYFSETQRNKGNFPGRFSGRQFSNSRSEMNVSTLELGDSALYLCASSLRFSSGDTQYFGPGTRLTVL.

This chain links TRBV6-5 with TRBJ1-5; D remains unclear. Germline V gene sequence: CDR1 MNHEY, CDR2 SVGAGI. The CDR3 spans 15 residues. Between the trimmed V and J ends, which lost 6 bases and 0 bases, there was a span of 12 bases. CDR3 sequence: CASRPTANSNQPQHF. In DNA form, the CDR3 reads TGTGCCAGCAGGCCGACTGCTAATAGCAATCAGCCCCAGCATTTT.

This clone has more than one count but fewer than ten. CDR3 region: CASSLTTGELFF. The CDR3 DNA reads TGTGCCAGCAGCTTGACAACCGGGGAGCTGTTTTTT. The rearrangement uses TRBV5-6 and TRBJ2-2; no firm D call. The V gene's germline CDR1 is SGHDT and CDR2 YYEEEE. The CDR3 has 12 residues. The V and J ends lost 1 base and 5 bases respectively, with 3 bases between them.

The gene calls are TRBV6-5 and TRBJ1-2; TRBD1 agrees at 7 bases. Trimming removed 5 bases from V and 7 bases from J; junction bases left unmatched: 4. CDR3 length: 12 residues. Per the germline V gene, CDR1 is MNHEY and CDR2 is SVGAGI. The CDR3 reads CASSRQGGGYTF. The DNA for the CDR3 is TGTGCCAGCAGTAGGCAGGGGGGTGGCTACACCTTC.

The V and J genes are TRBV4-1 and TRBJ2-3; D is ambiguous. Trimming shortened V by 0 bases and J by 5 bases, and 9 bases separated the two germline ends. This CDR3 spans 14 amino acids. Germline V gene data show CDR1 as MGHRA and CDR2 as YSYEKL. CDR3 DNA: TGCGCCAGCAGCCAAGAAACCCTAGGAGATACGCAGTATTTT. The encoded protein is CASSQETLGDTQYF.

The chain couples TRBV7-9 to TRBJ1-5, with D perhaps matching TRBD1 (5 bases). The CDR3 consists of 16 residues. V was shortened by 5 bases and J by 2 bases, with 16 bases between the two germline ends. The germline V gene encodes CDR1 SEHNR and CDR2 FQNEAQ (reference sequence). CDR3 loop: CASSPWRGDGNQPQHF. Written as DNA, the CDR3 is TGTGCCAGCAGCCCCTGGAGGGGTGATGGCAATCAGCCCCAGCATTTT.

The chain carries TRBV12-2 and TRBJ2-3; the tabulated D call, TRBD2, remains unverified against the DNA. TRBV12-2 is described as a pseudogene. CDR3 size: 11 residues. Here the CDR3 DNA reads TGTGCAAGTCGCTCGCTCCGGGGGCAGTATTTT. Translating it yields CASRSLRGQYF.

V usage is TRBV27 and J usage is TRBJ2-2, with 10 bases fitting TRBD1. V trimming: 6 bases; J trimming: 5 bases; junction bases outside the gene matches: 18. There are 19 residues in the CDR3. CDR1 and CDR2 (germline): MNHEY, SMNVEV (reference sequence). The CDR3 here is CASRDYDGGGTGVTGELFF. CDR3 coding DNA: TGTGCCAGCAGGGACTACGATGGGGGCGGGACAGGGGTAACCGGGGAGCTGTTTTTT.